These 6 T cell receptor beta chains originate from one sample sequenced in a study of resident and recirculating memory T cells in vitiligo. Libraries were prepared by immunoSEQ multiplex PCR; TCRdb keeps only in-frame clonotypes and omits some of them. The data contain 60,000 to 80,000 clones, approximately 89% of them singletons. The sequencing input was blood. The receptors were sampled from a male donor with vitiligo.

The V call is TRBV7-3, the J call TRBJ2-7; TRBD1 matches at 7 bases. Trimming removed 0 bases from V and 5 bases from J; junction bases left unmatched: 7. The CDR3 has 15 amino acids. Germline CDR1 SGHTA, CDR2 FQGTGA. The CDR3 is CASSLTATGLNEQYF. Here the CDR3 DNA reads TGTGCCAGCAGCTTAACCGCGACAGGGCTGAACGAGCAGTACTTC.

The CDR3 spells CASSLYRGSTNEKLFF. DNA of the CDR3: TGTGCCAGCAGTTTGTACAGGGGTTCAACTAATGAAAAACTGTTTTTT. The V and J genes are TRBV6-5 and TRBJ1-4; TRBD1 matches 7 bases. The V gene's germline CDR1 is MNHEY and CDR2 SVGAGI. CDR3 length equals 16 residues. V dropped 4 bases and J dropped 0; count of bases not matched to a gene: 5.

This clone has just one count. The V gene is TRBV5-1, the J gene TRBJ1-1; D remains unclear. Trimming cost V 5 bases and J 2 bases, with 13 bases left between them. Germline CDR1 is SGHRS and CDR2 is YFSETQ. The CDR3 length is 14 residues. CDR3 loop: CASRSAVGNTEAFF. The DNA for the CDR3 is TGCGCCAGCAGATCAGCGGTAGGTAACACTGAAGCTTTCTTT. Full variable domain (rest looked up from reference TRBV5-1 and TRBJ1-1): KAGVTQTPRYLIKTRGQQVTLSCSPISGHRSVSWYQQTPGQGLQFLFEYFSETQRNKGNFPGRFSGRQFSNSRSEMNVSTLELGDSALYLCASRSAVGNTEAFFGQGTRLTVV.

The chain employs TRBV19 and TRBJ2-7; 8 bases fit TRBD2. This CDR3 region has 14 residues. The germline gives CDR1 LNHDA, CDR2 SQIVND (reference sequence). With 5 bases clipped from V and 2 bases from J, the junction kept 5 bases outside the gene matches. The CDR3 region has the DNA TGTGCCAGTAGTCCTGTAGCGGGGCCCTACGAGCAGTACTTC. Amino acid sequence: CASSPVAGPYEQYF. Full variable domain (rest looked up from reference TRBV19 and TRBJ2-7): DGGITQSPKYLFRKEGQNVTLSCEQNLNHDAMYWYRQDPGQGLRLIYYSQIVNDFQKGDIAEGYSVSREKKESFPLTVTSAQKNPTAFYLCASSPVAGPYEQYFGPGTRLTVT.

The rearrangement joins TRBV2 to TRBJ2-1; possibly TRBD2 for D (7 bases). The CDR3 runs 21 residues. Germline loops: CDR1 SNHLY, CDR2 FYNNEI. The V and J ends lost 2 bases and 6 bases respectively, with 32 bases between them. The CDR3 DNA is TGTGCCAGCAGTGAACCCCGGACCCAACGAGGGGGGGGGCCGCCCAGCAATGAGCAGTTCTTC. Its protein is CASSEPRTQRGGGPPSNEQFF.

The CDR3 spells CASSASGQRPSYEQYF. The DNA of the CDR3 is TGTGCCAGCAGCGCATCGGGACAGAGGCCATCCTACGAGCAGTACTTC. This chain connects TRBV5-4 to TRBJ2-7, with 7 bases aligning to TRBD1. The germline V gene has CDR1 SGHNT and CDR2 YYREEE (reference sequence). Trimming removed 4 bases from V and 1 base from J; junction bases left unmatched: 11. The CDR3 is made up of 16 amino acids.